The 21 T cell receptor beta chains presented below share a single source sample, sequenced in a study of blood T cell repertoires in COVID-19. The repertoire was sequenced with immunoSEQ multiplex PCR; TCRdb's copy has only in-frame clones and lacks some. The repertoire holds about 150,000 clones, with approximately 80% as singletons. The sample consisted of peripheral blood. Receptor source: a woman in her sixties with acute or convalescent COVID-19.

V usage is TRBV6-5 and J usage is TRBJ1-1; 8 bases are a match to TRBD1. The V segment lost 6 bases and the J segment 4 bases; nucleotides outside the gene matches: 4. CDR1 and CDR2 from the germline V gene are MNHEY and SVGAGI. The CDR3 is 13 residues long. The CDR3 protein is CASSNRGSTEAFF. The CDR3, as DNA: TGTGCCAGCAGCAACAGGGGGAGCACTGAAGCTTTCTTT.

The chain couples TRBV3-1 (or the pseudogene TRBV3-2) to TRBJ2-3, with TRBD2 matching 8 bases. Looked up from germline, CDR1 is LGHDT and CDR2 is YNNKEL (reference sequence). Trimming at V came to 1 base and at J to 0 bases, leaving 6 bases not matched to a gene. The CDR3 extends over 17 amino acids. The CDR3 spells CASSQVFTSGSTDTQYF. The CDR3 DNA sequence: TGTGCCAGCAGCCAAGTTTTTACTAGCGGTAGCACAGATACGCAGTATTTT.

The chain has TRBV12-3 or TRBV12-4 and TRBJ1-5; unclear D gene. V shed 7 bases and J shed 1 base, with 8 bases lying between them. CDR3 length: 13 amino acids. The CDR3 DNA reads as TGTGCCAGCATGTTGGGCAGCAATCAGCCCCAGCATTTT. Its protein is CASMLGSNQPQHF.

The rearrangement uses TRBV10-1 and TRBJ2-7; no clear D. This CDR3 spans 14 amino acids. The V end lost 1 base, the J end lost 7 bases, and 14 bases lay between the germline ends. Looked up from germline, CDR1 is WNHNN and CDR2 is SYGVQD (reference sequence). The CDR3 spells CASSEYTTPWEQYF. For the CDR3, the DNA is TGCGCCAGCAGTGAGTATACAACGCCGTGGGAGCAGTACTTC.

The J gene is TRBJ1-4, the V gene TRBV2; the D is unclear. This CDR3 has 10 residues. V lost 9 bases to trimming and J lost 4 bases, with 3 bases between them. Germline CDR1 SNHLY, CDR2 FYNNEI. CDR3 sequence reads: CASRNEKLFF. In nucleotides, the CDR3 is TGTGCCAGTCGTAATGAAAAACTGTTTTTT.

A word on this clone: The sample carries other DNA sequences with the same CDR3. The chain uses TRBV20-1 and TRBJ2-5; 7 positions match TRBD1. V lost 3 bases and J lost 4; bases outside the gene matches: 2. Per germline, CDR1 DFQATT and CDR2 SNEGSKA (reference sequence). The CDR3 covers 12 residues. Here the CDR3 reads CSASRGRETQYF. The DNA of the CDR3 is TGCAGTGCTAGTAGGGGGCGAGAGACCCAGTACTTC.

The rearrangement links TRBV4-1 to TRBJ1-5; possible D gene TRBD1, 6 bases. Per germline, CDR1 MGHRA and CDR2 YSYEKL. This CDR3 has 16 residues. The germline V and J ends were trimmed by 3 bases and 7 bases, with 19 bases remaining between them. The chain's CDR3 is CASSHNILQGRQPQHF. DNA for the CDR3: TGCGCCAGCAGCCATAATATCTTACAGGGACGCCAGCCCCAGCATTTT.

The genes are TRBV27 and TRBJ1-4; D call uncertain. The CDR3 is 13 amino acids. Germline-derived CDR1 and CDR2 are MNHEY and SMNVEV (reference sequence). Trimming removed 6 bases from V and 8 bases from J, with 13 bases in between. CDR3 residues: CASSLELGEKLFF. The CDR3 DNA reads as TGTGCCAGCAGCCTGGAACTAGGGGAAAAACTGTTTTTT.

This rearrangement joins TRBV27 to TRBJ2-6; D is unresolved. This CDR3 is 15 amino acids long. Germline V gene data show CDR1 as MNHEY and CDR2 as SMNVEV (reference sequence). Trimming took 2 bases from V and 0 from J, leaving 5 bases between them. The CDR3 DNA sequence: TGTGCCAGCAGTTTACAAGCCTCTGGGGCCAACGTCCTGACTTTC. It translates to CASSLQASGANVLTF.

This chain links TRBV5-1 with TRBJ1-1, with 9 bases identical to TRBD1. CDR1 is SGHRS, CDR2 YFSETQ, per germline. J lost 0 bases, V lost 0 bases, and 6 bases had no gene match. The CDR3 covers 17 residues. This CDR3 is CASSLVIQGAMNTEAFF. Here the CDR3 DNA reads TGCGCCAGCAGCTTGGTAATACAGGGGGCGATGAACACTGAAGCTTTCTTT.

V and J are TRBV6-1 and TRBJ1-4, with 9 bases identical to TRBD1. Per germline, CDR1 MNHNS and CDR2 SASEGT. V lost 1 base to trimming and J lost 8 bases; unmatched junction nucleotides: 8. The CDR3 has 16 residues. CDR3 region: CASSEEGQGRDEKLFF. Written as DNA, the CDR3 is TGTGCCAGCAGTGAAGAGGGACAGGGACGTGACGAAAAACTGTTTTTT.

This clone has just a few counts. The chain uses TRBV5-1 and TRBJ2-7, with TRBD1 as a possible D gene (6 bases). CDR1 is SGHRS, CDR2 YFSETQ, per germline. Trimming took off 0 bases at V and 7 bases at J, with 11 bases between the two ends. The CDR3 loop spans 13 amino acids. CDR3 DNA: TGCGCCAGCAGCTTGGGCAGGGACATAGAGCAGTACTTC. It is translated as CASSLGRDIEQYF.

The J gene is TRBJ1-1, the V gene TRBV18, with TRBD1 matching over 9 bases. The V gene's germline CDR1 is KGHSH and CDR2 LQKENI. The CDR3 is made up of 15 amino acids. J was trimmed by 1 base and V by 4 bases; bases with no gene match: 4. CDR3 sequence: CASSLQGARNTEAFF. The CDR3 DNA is TGTGCCAGCTCACTACAGGGGGCGAGGAACACTGAAGCTTTCTTT.

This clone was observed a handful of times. CDR3 bases: TGTGCCACCAGCGAGGGTAATGGCTACACCTTC. Amino acid sequence: CATSEGNGYTF. The chain has TRBV24-1 and TRBJ1-2; D gene uncertain. The length of the CDR3 is 11 residues. The germline V gene has CDR1 KGHDR and CDR2 SFDVKD. The V end lost 7 bases, the J end lost 6 bases, and 8 bases lay between the germline ends.

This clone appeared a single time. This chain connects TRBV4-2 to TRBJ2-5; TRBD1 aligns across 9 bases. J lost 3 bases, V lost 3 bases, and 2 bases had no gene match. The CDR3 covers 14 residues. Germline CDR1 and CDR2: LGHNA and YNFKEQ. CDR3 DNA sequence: TGTGCCAGCAGCCAGGGACAGGGTAAAGAGACCCAGTACTTC. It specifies CASSQGQGKETQYF.

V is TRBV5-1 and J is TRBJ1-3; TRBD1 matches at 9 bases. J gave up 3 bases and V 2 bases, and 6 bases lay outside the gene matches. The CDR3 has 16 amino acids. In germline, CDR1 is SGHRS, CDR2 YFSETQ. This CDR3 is CASSFSTGGYGNTIYF. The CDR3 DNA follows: TGCGCCAGCAGCTTCTCGACAGGGGGTTATGGAAACACCATATATTTT. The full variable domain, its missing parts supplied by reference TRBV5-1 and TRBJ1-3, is KAGVTQTPRYLIKTRGQQVTLSCSPISGHRSVSWYQQTPGQGLQFLFEYFSETQRNKGNFPGRFSGRQFSNSRSEMNVSTLELGDSALYLCASSFSTGGYGNTIYFGEGSWLTVV.

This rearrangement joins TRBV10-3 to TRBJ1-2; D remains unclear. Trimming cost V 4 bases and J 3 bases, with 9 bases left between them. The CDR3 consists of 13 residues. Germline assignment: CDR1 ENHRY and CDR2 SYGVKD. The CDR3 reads CAISADLDYGYTF. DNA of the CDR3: TGTGCCATCAGTGCTGACTTGGACTATGGCTACACCTTC.

The CDR3 DNA follows: TGTGCCAGCTCACCATGGGGGGGCAATGGCTACACCTTC. Its translation: CASSPWGGNGYTF. This chain links TRBV18 with TRBJ1-2; perhaps TRBD1 as D (6 bases). Germline V gives CDR1 KGHSH, CDR2 LQKENI. The CDR3 contains 13 residues. V was trimmed by 2 bases and J by 6 bases, leaving 10 bases between them. Together with reference TRBV18 and TRBJ1-2, the CDR3 gives the full variable domain: NAGVMQNPRHLVRRRGQEARLRCSPMKGHSHVYWYRQLPEEGLKFMVYLQKENIIDESGMPKERFSAEFPKEGPSILRIQQVVRGDSAAYFCASSPWGGNGYTFGSGTRLTVV.

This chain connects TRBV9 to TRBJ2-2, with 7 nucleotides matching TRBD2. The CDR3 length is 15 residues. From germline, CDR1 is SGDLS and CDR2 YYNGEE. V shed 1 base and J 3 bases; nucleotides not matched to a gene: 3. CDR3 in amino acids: CASSVRGVDTGELFF. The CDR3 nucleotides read TGTGCCAGCAGCGTACGGGGGGTCGACACCGGGGAGCTGTTTTTT.

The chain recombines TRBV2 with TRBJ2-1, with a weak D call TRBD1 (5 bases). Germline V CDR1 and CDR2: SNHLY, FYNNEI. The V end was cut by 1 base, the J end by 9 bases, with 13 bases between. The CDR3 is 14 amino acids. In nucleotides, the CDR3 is TGTGCCAGCAGTGAAGGGCAGGGCATCGGTGAGCAGTTCTTC. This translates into CASSEGQGIGEQFF.

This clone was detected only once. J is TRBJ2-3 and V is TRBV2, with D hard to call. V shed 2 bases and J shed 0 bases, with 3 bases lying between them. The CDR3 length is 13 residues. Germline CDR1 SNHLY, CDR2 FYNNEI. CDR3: CASSEPSTDTQYF. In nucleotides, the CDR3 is TGTGCCAGCAGTGAACCGAGCACAGATACGCAGTATTTT.